The 5 T cell receptor beta chains listed next were all sequenced from one sample in a study of shared clonotypes between healthy human individuals. Sequenced by immunoSEQ multiplex PCR; TCRdb stores in-frame clones only, minus some. The table has around 1.5 million clones, 95% to 99% seen once; the top ten hold about 0.45%. Sequenced sample: naive CD4+ T cells sorted from blood. Subset defined: CD45RA+ positively selected. The receptors were sampled from a man aged 30 to 39 in good health.

The chain is built from TRBV5-1 and TRBJ2-7; D uncertain. The germline V gene encodes CDR1 SGHRS and CDR2 YFSETQ. The CDR3 is 14 residues long. V was trimmed by 0 bases and J by 4 bases, leaving 11 bases between them. CDR3 protein: CASSLVTRVYEQYF. For the CDR3, the DNA is TGCGCCAGCAGCTTGGTCACAAGGGTATACGAGCAGTACTTC.

The V gene is TRBV18, the J gene TRBJ2-1; D not certain. This CDR3 comprises 16 residues. Germline V gives CDR1 KGHSH, CDR2 LQKENI. Trimming left V 2 bases short and J 1 base short, with 12 bases between. CDR3 in amino acids: CASSPTRGVSYNEQFF. The CDR3 DNA reads as TGTGCCAGCTCACCAACCCGTGGGGTGTCCTACAATGAGCAGTTCTTC.

The chain has TRBV2 and TRBJ1-5, with unresolved D. V lost 0 bases and J 3 bases, leaving 12 bases between the germline ends. Germline V CDR1 and CDR2: SNHLY, FYNNEI. This CDR3 spans 16 amino acids. The CDR3 loop reads CASSEAEEGNNQPQHF. In nucleotides, the CDR3 is TGTGCCAGCAGTGAAGCGGAGGAGGGAAACAATCAGCCCCAGCATTTT.

About this clone itself: Additional DNA sequences in this sample encode the identical CDR3. V usage is TRBV15 and J usage is TRBJ2-7, with 8 bases fitting TRBD1. This CDR3 is 15 amino acids long. The germline V gene encodes CDR1 LNHNV and CDR2 YYDKDF (reference sequence). V trimming: 1 base; J trimming: 0 bases; junction bases outside the gene matches: 2. Here the CDR3 reads CATSRAGTGSYEQYF. CDR3 nucleotides: TGTGCCACCAGCAGAGCTGGGACAGGCTCCTACGAGCAGTACTTC. The complete variable domain, with remaining parts taken from reference TRBV15 and TRBJ2-7, reads DAMVIQNPRYQVTQFGKPVTLSCSQTLNHNVMYWYQQKSSQAPKLLFHYYDKDFNNEADTPDNFQSRRPNTSFCFLDIRSPGLGDTAMYLCATSRAGTGSYEQYFGPGTRLTVT.

This chain uses TRBV19 with TRBJ2-1; D gene uncertain. The CDR3 totals 16 residues. From germline, CDR1 is LNHDA and CDR2 SQIVND (reference sequence). V lost 5 bases, J lost 5 bases, and 19 bases lay in between. CDR3 DNA: TGTGCCAGTAGTCTCAATCGGGCCCTTCAAGACAATGAGCAGTTCTTC. Its protein product is CASSLNRALQDNEQFF.